The 2 T cell receptor beta chains in this list originate from one sample, sequenced in a study of CD8 T cells in Susac syndrome. The RNA, roughly 0.45 to 1 ug, was put through reverse transcription using random hexamers. One entry per CDR3 protein, called by TCRdb with MiXCR from the immunoSEQ multiplex PCR reads. Altogether under 200,000 distinct CDR3 sequences are present, over 85% being singletons, with the ten largest covering 0.08% to 0.11%. The sample was CD4+ T cells from PBMCs. The receptors stem from a human donor in good health.

This chain links TRBV6-1 with TRBJ2-5, with D unresolved. V was trimmed by 5 bases and J by 4 bases, leaving 8 bases between them. This CDR3 has 12 amino acids. CDR1 and CDR2 from the germline V gene are MNHNS and SASEGT. CDR3: CASSTRRETQYF. In nucleotides, the CDR3 is TGTGCCAGCAGTACGAGGCGAGAGACCCAGTACTTC.

The rearrangement links TRBV7-8 to TRBJ2-7; TRBD2 might be the D (6 bases). Germline V gene lookup returns CDR1 SGHVS and CDR2 FQNEAQ. V was clipped by 4 bases and J by 5 bases, with 24 bases between them. This CDR3 has 17 amino acids. This CDR3 is CASSSASLGGSEDEQYV. As DNA, the CDR3 is TGTGCCAGCAGCTCAGCCAGTCTTGGGGGGAGCGAGGACGAGCAGTACGTC.